The rows below give T cell receptor beta chains drawn from one sample of a study of CD8 T cells in Susac syndrome. Using its own MiXCR run on the immunoSEQ multiplex PCR reads, TCRdb lists one record per CDR3 protein. The sample shows around 71,000 distinct CDR3 sequences, roughly 93% of them seen only once. Sequenced: CD4+ T cells from PBMCs. The receptors were gathered from a human donor with Susac syndrome. Both conserved end residues are part of each CDR3. D genes are given only for firm matches. Clone size is given for some rows only: seen once, a few or many times, or a class if the clone is expanded.

d_gene: -
abundance: -
j_gene: TRBJ1-2
v_gene: TRBV7-9
CDR3aa: CASSHGRNYGYTF
CDR3nt: TGTGCCAGCAGCCACGGTCGAAACTATGGCTACACCTTC

d_gene: TRBD1
abundance: -
j_gene: TRBJ2-4
v_gene: TRBV7-2
CDR3aa: CASSSGQGDIQYF
CDR3nt: TGTGCCAGCAGCTCCGGACAGGGAGACATTCAGTACTTC

d_gene: TRBD1
abundance: -
j_gene: TRBJ1-2
v_gene: TRBV28
CDR3aa: CASSPRTGGYTF
CDR3nt: TGTGCCAGCAGTCCCAGGACAGGGGGCTACACCTTC

d_gene: -
abundance: -
j_gene: TRBJ1-1
v_gene: TRBV19
CDR3aa: CASSRDGRNTEAFF
CDR3nt: TGTGCCAGTAGCCGGGACGGACGGAACACTGAAGCTTTCTTT

d_gene: -
abundance: -
j_gene: TRBJ1-2
v_gene: TRBV19
CDR3aa: CASSSRSRVNYGYTF
CDR3nt: TGTGCCAGTAGTTCCCGCTCCAGAGTTAACTATGGCTACACCTTC

d_gene: TRBD1
abundance: -
j_gene: TRBJ2-7
v_gene: TRBV20-1
CDR3aa: CSAKTGGSYEQYF
CDR3nt: TGCAGTGCGAAGACAGGGGGAAGCTACGAGCAGTACTTC

d_gene: -
abundance: -
j_gene: TRBJ2-6
v_gene: TRBV19
CDR3aa: CASIFRGSGANVLTF
CDR3nt: TGTGCCAGTATCTTCAGGGGTTCTGGGGCCAACGTCCTGACTTTC

d_gene: -
abundance: once
j_gene: TRBJ2-7
v_gene: TRBV6-5
CDR3aa: CASRNTGTLYF
CDR3nt: TGTGCCAGCAGAAATACCGGGACGCTCTACTTC

d_gene: TRBD1
abundance: -
j_gene: TRBJ1-1
v_gene: TRBV6-5
CDR3aa: CASSYHGTGGRTEAFF
CDR3nt: TGTGCCAGCAGTTACCACGGGACAGGGGGTCGGACTGAAGCTTTCTTT

d_gene: -
abundance: -
j_gene: TRBJ2-2
v_gene: TRBV14
CDR3aa: CASSQAVHTGELFF
CDR3nt: TGTGCCAGCAGCCAAGCAGTCCACACCGGGGAGCTGTTTTTT

d_gene: -
abundance: -
j_gene: TRBJ2-2
v_gene: TRBV11-2
CDR3aa: CASSFGRGPTGELFF
CDR3nt: TGTGCCAGCAGCTTCGGCAGGGGACCCACCGGGGAGCTGTTTTTT

d_gene: -
abundance: -
j_gene: TRBJ1-5
v_gene: TRBV28
CDR3aa: CASSLRQRPQPQHF
CDR3nt: TGTGCCAGCAGTTTAAGACAGCGGCCCCAGCCCCAGCATTTT

d_gene: -
abundance: -
j_gene: TRBJ1-6
v_gene: TRBV6-2/TRBV6-3
CDR3aa: CASSLNRQVNSPLHF
CDR3nt: TGTGCCAGCAGCCTAAACCGACAGGTCAATTCACCCCTCCACTTT

d_gene: -
abundance: -
j_gene: TRBJ2-5
v_gene: TRBV19
CDR3aa: CASSMAPGQETQYF
CDR3nt: TGTGCCAGTAGTATGGCGCCCGGCCAAGAGACCCAGTACTTC

d_gene: -
abundance: -
j_gene: TRBJ2-6
v_gene: TRBV6-5
CDR3aa: CASSYRIGGTILNSGANVLTF
CDR3nt: TGTGCCAGCAGTTACCGTATTGGGGGAACTATCCTAAACTCTGGGGCCAACGTCCTGACTTTC

d_gene: TRBD1
abundance: -
j_gene: TRBJ2-3
v_gene: TRBV28
CDR3aa: CASSYRGSRDTQYF
CDR3nt: TGTGCCAGCAGTTACAGGGGTAGCAGGGATACGCAGTATTTT

d_gene: -
abundance: -
j_gene: TRBJ2-1
v_gene: TRBV29-1
CDR3aa: CSVVGAARVYNEQFF
CDR3nt: TGCAGCGTTGTGGGAGCCGCCCGAGTTTACAATGAGCAGTTCTTC

d_gene: TRBD1
abundance: once
j_gene: TRBJ2-7
v_gene: TRBV2
CDR3aa: CASKGQVYEQYF
CDR3nt: TGTGCCAGCAAAGGACAGGTCTACGAGCAGTACTTC

d_gene: TRBD1
abundance: -
j_gene: TRBJ1-2
v_gene: TRBV5-1
CDR3aa: CASSLEGARGQEVGYTF
CDR3nt: TGCGCCAGCAGCTTGGAAGGGGCCCGGGGACAGGAGGTGGGCTACACCTTC

d_gene: -
abundance: -
j_gene: TRBJ2-1
v_gene: TRBV3-1
CDR3aa: CASSPGTDNEQFF
CDR3nt: TGTGCCAGCAGCCCCGGGACCGACAATGAGCAGTTCTTC

d_gene: -
abundance: -
j_gene: TRBJ2-5
v_gene: TRBV7-9
CDR3aa: CASSLVGGIQETQYF
CDR3nt: TGTGCCAGCAGCTTAGTAGGGGGAATACAAGAGACCCAGTACTTC

d_gene: TRBD1
abundance: -
j_gene: TRBJ1-5
v_gene: TRBV28
CDR3aa: CASSPLGGGGQPQHF
CDR3nt: TGTGCCAGCAGTCCCCTGGGAGGGGGCGGGCAGCCCCAGCATTTT

d_gene: TRBD1
abundance: -
j_gene: TRBJ1-4
v_gene: TRBV28
CDR3aa: CASSSGTGEATPEKLFF
CDR3nt: TGTGCCAGCAGTTCAGGGACAGGGGAGGCCACGCCTGAAAAACTGTTTTTT

d_gene: TRBD1
abundance: -
j_gene: TRBJ2-3
v_gene: TRBV5-1
CDR3aa: CASSPGTPGGDTQYF
CDR3nt: TGCGCCAGCAGCCCCGGGACCCCAGGGGGAGATACGCAGTATTTT

d_gene: TRBD1
abundance: -
j_gene: TRBJ2-7
v_gene: TRBV9
CDR3aa: CASSGSDRGFYEQYF
CDR3nt: TGTGCCAGCAGCGGGTCGGACAGGGGTTTTTACGAGCAGTACTTC

d_gene: -
abundance: -
j_gene: TRBJ1-1
v_gene: TRBV12-3/TRBV12-4
CDR3aa: CASTLSVLRPGTEAFF
CDR3nt: TGTGCCAGCACCCTCTCGGTACTCCGCCCAGGGACTGAAGCTTTCTTT

d_gene: -
abundance: -
j_gene: TRBJ2-1
v_gene: TRBV10-3
CDR3aa: CAISVGNYNEQFF
CDR3nt: TGTGCCATCAGTGTCGGAAACTACAATGAGCAGTTCTTC

d_gene: TRBD1
abundance: -
j_gene: TRBJ1-2
v_gene: TRBV28
CDR3aa: CASSQGQTPDNYGYTF
CDR3nt: TGTGCCAGCAGCCAGGGACAGACGCCCGATAACTATGGCTACACCTTC

d_gene: -
abundance: -
j_gene: TRBJ1-5
v_gene: TRBV28
CDR3aa: CASSLVGLGVQPQHF
CDR3nt: TGTGCCAGCAGTTTGGTAGGGTTAGGGGTTCAGCCCCAGCATTTT

d_gene: -
abundance: -
j_gene: TRBJ2-7
v_gene: TRBV5-1
CDR3aa: CASSRRGPDEQYF
CDR3nt: TGCGCCAGCAGCCGCCGGGGGCCCGACGAGCAGTACTTC

d_gene: TRBD1
abundance: -
j_gene: TRBJ2-2
v_gene: TRBV24-1
CDR3aa: CATSGSGQKAARTGELFF
CDR3nt: TGTGCCACCAGTGGTTCGGGACAGAAGGCCGCACGAACCGGGGAGCTGTTTTTT

d_gene: TRBD1
abundance: -
j_gene: TRBJ1-1
v_gene: TRBV3-1
CDR3aa: CASSNRGNTEAFF
CDR3nt: TGTGCCAGCAGCAACAGGGGGAACACTGAAGCTTTCTTT

d_gene: -
abundance: once
j_gene: TRBJ2-1
v_gene: TRBV24-1
CDR3aa: CATSVSMTGYNEQFF
CDR3nt: TGTGCCACCAGTGTGAGCATGACAGGCTACAATGAGCAGTTCTTC

d_gene: -
abundance: -
j_gene: TRBJ1-1
v_gene: TRBV5-4
CDR3aa: CASTSGRDTEAFF
CDR3nt: TGTGCCAGCACCTCAGGGCGGGACACTGAAGCTTTCTTT